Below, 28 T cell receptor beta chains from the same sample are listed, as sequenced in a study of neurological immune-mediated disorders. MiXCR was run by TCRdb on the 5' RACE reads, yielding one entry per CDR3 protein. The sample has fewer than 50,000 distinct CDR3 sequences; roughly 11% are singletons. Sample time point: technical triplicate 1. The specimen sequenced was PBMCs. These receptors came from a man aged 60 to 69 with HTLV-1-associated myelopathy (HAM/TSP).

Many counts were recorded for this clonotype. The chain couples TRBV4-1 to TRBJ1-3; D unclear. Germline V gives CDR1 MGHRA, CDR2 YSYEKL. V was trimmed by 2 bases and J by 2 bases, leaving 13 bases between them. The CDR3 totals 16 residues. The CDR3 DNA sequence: TGCGCCAGCAGCCAATCGGGCAGGAGGGCTGGAAACACCATATATTTT. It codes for CASSQSGRRAGNTIYF.

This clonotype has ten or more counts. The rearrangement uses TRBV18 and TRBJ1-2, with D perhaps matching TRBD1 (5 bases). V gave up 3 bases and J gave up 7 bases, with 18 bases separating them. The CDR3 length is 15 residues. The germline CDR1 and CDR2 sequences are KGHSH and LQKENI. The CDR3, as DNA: TGTGCCAGCTCACCTGGGACCGTTGCTTCCGGTGGCTACACCTTC. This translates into CASSPGTVASGGYTF.

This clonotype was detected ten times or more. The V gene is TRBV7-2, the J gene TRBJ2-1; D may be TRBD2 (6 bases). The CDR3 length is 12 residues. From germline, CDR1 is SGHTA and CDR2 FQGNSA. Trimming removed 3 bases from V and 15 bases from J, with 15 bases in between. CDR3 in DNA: TGTGCCAGCAGCTTCCGCGGGACTCCCCTGTTCTTC. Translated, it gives CASSFRGTPLFF.

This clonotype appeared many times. CDR3 region: CASSEGGADTQYF. The CDR3 bases are TGTGCCAGCAGTGAAGGGGGCGCAGATACGCAGTATTTT. The chain couples TRBV6-1 to TRBJ2-3; tentatively, D is TRBD1 (5 bases). Germline CDR1 is MNHNS and CDR2 is SASEGT. V lost 1 base to trimming and J lost 4 bases, with 6 bases between them. This CDR3 spans 13 amino acids.

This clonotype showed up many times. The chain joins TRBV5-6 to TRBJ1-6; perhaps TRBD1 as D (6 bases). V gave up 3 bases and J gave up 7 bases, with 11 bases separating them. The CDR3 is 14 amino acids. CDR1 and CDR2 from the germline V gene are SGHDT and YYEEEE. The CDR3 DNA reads TGTGCCAGCAGCTCTCGCAGGGGAAATTCACCCCTCCACTTT. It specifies CASSSRRGNSPLHF.

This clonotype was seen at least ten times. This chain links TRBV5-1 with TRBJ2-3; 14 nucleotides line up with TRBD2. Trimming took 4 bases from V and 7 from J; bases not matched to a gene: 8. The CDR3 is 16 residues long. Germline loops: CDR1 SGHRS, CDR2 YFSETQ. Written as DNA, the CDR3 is TGCGCCAGCAGCGAGGGACTAGCGGGAGTTTCCCATACGCAGTATTTT. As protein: CASSEGLAGVSHTQYF.

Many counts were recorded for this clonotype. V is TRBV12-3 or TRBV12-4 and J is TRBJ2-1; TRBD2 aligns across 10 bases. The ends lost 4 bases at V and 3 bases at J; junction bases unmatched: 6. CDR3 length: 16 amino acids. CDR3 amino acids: CASSSGLASIYNEQFF. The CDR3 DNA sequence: TGTGCCAGCAGTTCGGGACTAGCGTCGATCTACAATGAGCAGTTCTTC.

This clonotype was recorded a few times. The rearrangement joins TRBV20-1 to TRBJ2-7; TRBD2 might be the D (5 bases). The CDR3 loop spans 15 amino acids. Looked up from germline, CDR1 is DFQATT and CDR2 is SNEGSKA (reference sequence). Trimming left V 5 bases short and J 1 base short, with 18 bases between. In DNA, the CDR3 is TGCAGTGCTCCTGCTTACGGAGGTGTATCCTACGAGCAGTACTTC. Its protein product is CSAPAYGGVSYEQYF.

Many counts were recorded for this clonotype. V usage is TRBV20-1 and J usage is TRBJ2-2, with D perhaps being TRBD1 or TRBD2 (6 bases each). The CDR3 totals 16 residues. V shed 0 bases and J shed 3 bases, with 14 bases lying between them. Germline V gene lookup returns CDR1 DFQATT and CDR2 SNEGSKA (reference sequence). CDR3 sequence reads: CSARDWGAGDTGELFF. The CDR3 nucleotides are TGCAGTGCTAGAGATTGGGGGGCGGGTGACACCGGGGAGCTGTTTTTT.

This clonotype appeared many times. The CDR3 DNA is TGCGCCAGCAGCCAGGGGGACAGCCTGAACACTGAAGCTTTCTTT. Amino acid sequence: CASSQGDSLNTEAFF. The gene calls are TRBV4-3 and TRBJ1-1; 7 bases line up with TRBD1. In germline, CDR1 is LGHNA, CDR2 YSLEER. With V trimmed by 3 bases and J by 0 bases, 4 bases remained unmatched. The CDR3 totals 15 residues.

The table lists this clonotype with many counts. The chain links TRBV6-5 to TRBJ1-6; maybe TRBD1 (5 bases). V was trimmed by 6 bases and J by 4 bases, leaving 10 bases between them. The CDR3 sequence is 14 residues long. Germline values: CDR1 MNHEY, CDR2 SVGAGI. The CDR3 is CASSPGGYNSPLHF. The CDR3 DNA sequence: TGTGCCAGCAGCCCCGGGGGGTATAATTCACCCCTCCACTTT.

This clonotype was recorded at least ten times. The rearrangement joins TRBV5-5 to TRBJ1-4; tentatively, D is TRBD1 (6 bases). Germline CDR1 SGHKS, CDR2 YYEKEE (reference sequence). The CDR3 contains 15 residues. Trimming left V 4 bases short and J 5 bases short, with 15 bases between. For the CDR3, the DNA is TGTGCCAGCAGCCTGGACAGCGGGTGGAATGAAAAACTGTTTTTT. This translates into CASSLDSGWNEKLFF.

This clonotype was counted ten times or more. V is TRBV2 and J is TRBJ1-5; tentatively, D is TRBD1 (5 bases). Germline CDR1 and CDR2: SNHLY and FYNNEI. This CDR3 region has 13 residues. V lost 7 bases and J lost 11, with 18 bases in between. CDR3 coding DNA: TGTGCCAGCACCACCGGGGCTCTCTCGTCCCAGCATTTT. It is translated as CASTTGALSSQHF.

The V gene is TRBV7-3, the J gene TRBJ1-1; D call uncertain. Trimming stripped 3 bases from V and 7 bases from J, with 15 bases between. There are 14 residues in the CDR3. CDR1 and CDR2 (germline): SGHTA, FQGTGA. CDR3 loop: CASSFGGPPGEAFF. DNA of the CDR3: TGTGCCAGCAGCTTCGGAGGTCCGCCTGGTGAAGCTTTCTTT.

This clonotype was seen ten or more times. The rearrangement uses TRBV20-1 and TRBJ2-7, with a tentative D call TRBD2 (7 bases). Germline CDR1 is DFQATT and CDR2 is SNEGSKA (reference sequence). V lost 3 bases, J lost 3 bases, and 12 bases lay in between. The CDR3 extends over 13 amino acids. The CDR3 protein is CSARKGGGYEQYF. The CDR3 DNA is TGCAGTGCTAGGAAGGGAGGGGGCTACGAGCAGTACTTC.

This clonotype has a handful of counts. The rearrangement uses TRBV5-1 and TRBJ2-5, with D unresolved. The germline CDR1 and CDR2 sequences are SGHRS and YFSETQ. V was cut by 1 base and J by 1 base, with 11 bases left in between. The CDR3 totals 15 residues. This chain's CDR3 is CASSLSGASQETQYF. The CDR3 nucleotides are TGCGCCAGCAGCTTGTCGGGCGCATCCCAAGAGACCCAGTACTTC.

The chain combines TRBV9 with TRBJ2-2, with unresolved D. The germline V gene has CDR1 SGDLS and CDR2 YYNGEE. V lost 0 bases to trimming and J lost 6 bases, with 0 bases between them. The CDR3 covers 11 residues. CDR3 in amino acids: CASSVAGELFF. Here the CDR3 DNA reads TGTGCCAGCAGCGTAGCCGGGGAGCTGTTTTTT.

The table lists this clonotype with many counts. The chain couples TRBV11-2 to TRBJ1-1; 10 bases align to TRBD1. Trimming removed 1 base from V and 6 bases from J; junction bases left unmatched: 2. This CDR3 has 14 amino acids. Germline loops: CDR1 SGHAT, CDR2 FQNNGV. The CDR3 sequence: CASSLGGQGPEAFF. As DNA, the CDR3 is TGTGCCAGCAGCTTAGGGGGACAGGGGCCTGAAGCTTTCTTT.

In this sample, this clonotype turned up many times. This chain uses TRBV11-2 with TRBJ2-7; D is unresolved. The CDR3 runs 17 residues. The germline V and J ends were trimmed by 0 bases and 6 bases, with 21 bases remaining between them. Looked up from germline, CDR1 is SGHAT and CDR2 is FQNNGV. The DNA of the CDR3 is TGTGCCAGCAGCTTAGATGGCGGCAGGCCTCTTCCCGGCGAGCAGTACTTC. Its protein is CASSLDGGRPLPGEQYF.

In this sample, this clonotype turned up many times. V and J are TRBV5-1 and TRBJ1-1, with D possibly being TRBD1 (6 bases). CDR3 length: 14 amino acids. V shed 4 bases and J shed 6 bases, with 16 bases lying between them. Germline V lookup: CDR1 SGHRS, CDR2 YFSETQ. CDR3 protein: CASSKNYRDAEAFF. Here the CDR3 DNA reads TGCGCCAGCAGCAAGAACTACAGGGACGCTGAAGCTTTCTTT.

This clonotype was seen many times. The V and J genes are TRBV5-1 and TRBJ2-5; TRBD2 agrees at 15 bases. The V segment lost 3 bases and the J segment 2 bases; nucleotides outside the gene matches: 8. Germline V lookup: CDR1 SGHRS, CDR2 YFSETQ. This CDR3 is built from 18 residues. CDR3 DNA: TGCGCCAGCAGCTCCACCGGACTAGCGGGAGGGAGGCAAGAGACCCAGTACTTC. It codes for CASSSTGLAGGRQETQYF.

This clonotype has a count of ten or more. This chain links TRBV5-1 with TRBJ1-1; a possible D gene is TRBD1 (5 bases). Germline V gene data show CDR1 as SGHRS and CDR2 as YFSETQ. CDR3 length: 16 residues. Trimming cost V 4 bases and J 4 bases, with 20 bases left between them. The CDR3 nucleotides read TGCGCCAGCAGCCCCTCTGGGCAGGGCAGTGGCACTGAAGCTTTCTTT. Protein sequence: CASSPSGQGSGTEAFF.

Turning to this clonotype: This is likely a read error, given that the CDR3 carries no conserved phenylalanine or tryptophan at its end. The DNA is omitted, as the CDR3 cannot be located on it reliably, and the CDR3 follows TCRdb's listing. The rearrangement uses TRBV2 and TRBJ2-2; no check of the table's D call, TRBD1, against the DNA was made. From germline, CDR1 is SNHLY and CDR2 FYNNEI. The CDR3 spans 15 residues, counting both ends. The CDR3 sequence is CASSKQQGIAGELIL.

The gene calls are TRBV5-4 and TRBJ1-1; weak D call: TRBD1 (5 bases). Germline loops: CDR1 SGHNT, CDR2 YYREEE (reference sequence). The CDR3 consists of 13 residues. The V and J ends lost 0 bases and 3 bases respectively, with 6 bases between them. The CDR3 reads CASSLEGHTEAFF. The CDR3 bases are TGTGCCAGCAGCTTGGAGGGGCACACTGAAGCTTTCTTT. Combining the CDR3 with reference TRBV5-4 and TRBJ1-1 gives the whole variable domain ETGVTQSPTHLIKTRGQQVTLRCSSQSGHNTVSWYQQALGQGPQFIFQYYREEENGRGNFPPRFSGLQFPNYSSELNVNALELDDSALYLCASSLEGHTEAFFGQGTRLTVV.

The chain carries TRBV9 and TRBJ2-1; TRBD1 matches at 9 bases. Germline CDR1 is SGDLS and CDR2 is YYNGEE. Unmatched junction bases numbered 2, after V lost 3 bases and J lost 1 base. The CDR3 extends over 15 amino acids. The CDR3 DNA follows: TGTGCCAGCAGCGCGACAGGGGGTTCCTACAATGAGCAGTTCTTC. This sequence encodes CASSATGGSYNEQFF.

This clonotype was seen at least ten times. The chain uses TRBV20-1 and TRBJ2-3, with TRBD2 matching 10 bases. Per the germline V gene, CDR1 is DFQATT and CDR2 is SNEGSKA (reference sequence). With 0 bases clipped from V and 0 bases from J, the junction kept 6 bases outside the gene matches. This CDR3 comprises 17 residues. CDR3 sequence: CSARDGSLAGSTDTQYF. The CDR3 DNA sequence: TGCAGTGCTAGAGATGGGTCACTAGCGGGAAGCACAGATACGCAGTATTTT.

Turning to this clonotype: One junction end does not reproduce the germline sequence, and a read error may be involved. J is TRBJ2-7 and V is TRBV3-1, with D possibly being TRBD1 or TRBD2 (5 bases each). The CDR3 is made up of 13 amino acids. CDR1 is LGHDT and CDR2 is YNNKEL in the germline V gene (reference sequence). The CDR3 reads CVSSRTGGYEQYF. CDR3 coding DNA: TGTGTCAGCAGCCGGACTGGGGGCTACGAGCAGTACTTC.

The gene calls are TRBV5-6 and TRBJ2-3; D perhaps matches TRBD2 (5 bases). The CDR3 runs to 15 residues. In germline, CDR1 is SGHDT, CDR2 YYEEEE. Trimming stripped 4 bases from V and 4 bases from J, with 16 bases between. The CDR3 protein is CASSLISAMADTQYF. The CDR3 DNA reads TGTGCCAGCAGCCTCATTAGCGCGATGGCAGATACGCAGTATTTT.